This T cell receptor (beta chain) is from a study of technical replicates of blood from several donors. Assay: immunoSEQ multiplex PCR; the TCRdb copy retains only in-frame clones and omits some. The table shows some 68,000 clones, with more than 90% occurring only once. CDR1 and CDR2 (germline): SGHAT, FQDESV (reference sequence). The CDR3 runs to 14 residues. Trimming removed 5 bases from V and 6 bases from J; junction bases left unmatched: 9. The sequenced sample consisted of T cells isolated from PBMCs. This clonotype originated in a human donor in good health. The chain uses TRBV11-1 and TRBJ2-7, with 8 bases lining up with TRBD2. The CDR3, as DNA: TGTGCCAGCAGCCAGCGGCGGGAGGCGCCCGAGCAGTACTTC. Its protein product is CASSQRREAPEQYF.